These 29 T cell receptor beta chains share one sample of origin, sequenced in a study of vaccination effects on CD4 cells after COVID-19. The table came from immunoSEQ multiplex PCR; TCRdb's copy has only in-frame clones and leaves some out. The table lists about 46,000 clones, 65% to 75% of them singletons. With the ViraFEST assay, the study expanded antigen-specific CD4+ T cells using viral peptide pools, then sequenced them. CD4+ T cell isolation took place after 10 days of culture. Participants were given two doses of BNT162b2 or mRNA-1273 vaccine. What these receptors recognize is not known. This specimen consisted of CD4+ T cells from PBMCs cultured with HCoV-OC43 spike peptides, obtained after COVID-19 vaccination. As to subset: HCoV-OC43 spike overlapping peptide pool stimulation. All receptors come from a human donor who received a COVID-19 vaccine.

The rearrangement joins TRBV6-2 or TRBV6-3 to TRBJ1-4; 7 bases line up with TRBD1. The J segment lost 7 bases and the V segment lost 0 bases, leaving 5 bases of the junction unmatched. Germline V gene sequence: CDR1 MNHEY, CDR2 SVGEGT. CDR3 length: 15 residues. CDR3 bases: TGTGCCAGCAGTTACTCCACAGGGGATTTTGAAAAACTGTTTTTT. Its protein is CASSYSTGDFEKLFF.

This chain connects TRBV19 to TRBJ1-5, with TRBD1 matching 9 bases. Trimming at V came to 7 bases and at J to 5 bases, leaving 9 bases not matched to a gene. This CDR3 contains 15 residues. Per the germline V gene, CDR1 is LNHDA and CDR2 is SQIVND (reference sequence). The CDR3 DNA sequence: TGTGCCAGTAAGTTTTCGGGACAGGGCTATCAGCCCCAGCATTTT. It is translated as CASKFSGQGYQPQHF.

CDR3 loop: CASSLDWGGTDTQYF. CDR3 nucleotides: TGTGCCAGCAGCTTAGACTGGGGTGGGACAGATACGCAGTATTTT. The chain carries TRBV7-6 and TRBJ2-3, with no clear D. Germline-derived CDR1 and CDR2 are SGHVS and FNYEAQ. This CDR3 has 15 residues. The V end lost 1 base, the J end lost 3 bases, and 11 bases lay between the germline ends.

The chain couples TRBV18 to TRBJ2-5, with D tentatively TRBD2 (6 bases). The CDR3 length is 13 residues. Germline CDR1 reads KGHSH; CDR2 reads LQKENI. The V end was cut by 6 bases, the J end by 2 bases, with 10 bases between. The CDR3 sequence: CASSQGTQETQYF. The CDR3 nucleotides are TGTGCCAGCTCCCAAGGGACTCAAGAGACCCAGTACTTC.

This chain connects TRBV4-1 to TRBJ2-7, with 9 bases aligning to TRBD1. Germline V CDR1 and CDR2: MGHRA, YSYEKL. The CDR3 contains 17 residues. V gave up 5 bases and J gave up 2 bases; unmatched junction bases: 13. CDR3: CASSWHPDRGGTYEQYF. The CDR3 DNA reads TGCGCCAGCAGCTGGCACCCGGACAGGGGTGGAACCTACGAGCAGTACTTC.

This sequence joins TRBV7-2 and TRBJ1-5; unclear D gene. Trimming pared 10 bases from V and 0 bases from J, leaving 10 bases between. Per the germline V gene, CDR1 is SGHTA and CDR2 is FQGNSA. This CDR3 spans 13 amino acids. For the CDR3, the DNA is TGTGCCACCTCTAGGAATAGCAATCAGCCCCAGCATTTT. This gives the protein CATSRNSNQPQHF.

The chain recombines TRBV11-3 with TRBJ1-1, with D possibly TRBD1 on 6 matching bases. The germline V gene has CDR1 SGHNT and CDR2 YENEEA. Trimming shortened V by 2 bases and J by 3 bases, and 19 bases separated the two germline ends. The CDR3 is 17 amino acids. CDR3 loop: CASSLMSPGDGDTEAFF. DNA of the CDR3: TGTGCCAGCAGCTTAATGAGCCCAGGGGACGGGGACACTGAAGCTTTCTTT. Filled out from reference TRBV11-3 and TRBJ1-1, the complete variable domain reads EAGVVQSPRYKIIEKKQPVAFWCNPISGHNTLYWYLQNLGQGPELLIRYENEEAVDDSQLPKDRFSAERLKGVDSTLKIQPAELGDSAVYLCASSLMSPGDGDTEAFFGQGTRLTVV.

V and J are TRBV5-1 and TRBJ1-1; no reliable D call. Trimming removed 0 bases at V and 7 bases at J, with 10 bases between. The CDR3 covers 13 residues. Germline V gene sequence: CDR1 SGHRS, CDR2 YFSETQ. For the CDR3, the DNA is TGCGCCAGCAGCTTGGGTCAGAAAGATGAAGCTTTCTTT. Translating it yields CASSLGQKDEAFF.

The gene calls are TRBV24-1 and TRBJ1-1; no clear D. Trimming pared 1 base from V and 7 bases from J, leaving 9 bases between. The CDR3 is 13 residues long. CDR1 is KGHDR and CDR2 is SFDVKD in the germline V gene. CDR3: CATSDLKGFEAFF. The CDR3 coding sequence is TGTGCCACCAGTGATTTAAAGGGCTTTGAAGCTTTCTTT.

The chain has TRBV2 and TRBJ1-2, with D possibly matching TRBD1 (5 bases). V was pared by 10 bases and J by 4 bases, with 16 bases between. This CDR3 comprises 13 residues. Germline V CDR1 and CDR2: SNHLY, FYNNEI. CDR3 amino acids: CATTGGSGYGYTF. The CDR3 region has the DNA TGTGCCACAACCGGGGGTAGCGGCTATGGCTACACCTTC.

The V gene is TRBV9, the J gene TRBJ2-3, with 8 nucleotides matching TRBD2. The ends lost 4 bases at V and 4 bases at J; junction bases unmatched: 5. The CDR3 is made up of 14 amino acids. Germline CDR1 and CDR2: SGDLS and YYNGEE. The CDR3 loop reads CASSSGLAADTQYF. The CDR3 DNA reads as TGTGCCAGCAGCTCCGGACTAGCTGCAGATACGCAGTATTTT. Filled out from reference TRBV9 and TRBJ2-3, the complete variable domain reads DSGVTQTPKHLITATGQRVTLRCSPRSGDLSVYWYQQSLDQGLQFLIQYYNGEERAKGNILERFSAQQFPDLHSELNLSSLELGDSALYFCASSSGLAADTQYFGPGTRLTVL.

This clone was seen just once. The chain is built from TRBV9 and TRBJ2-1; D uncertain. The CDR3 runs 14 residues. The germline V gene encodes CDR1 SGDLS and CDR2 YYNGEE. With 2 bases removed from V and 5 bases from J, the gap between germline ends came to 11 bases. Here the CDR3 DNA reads TGTGCCAGCAGCGTCTCAGAATCCCACAATGAGCAGTTCTTC. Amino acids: CASSVSESHNEQFF.

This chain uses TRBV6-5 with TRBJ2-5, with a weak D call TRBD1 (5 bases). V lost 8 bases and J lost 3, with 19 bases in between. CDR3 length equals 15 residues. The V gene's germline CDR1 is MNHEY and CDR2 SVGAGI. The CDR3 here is CASGIRAFPKETQYF. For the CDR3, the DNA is TGTGCCAGCGGCATCAGGGCTTTCCCCAAAGAGACCCAGTACTTC.

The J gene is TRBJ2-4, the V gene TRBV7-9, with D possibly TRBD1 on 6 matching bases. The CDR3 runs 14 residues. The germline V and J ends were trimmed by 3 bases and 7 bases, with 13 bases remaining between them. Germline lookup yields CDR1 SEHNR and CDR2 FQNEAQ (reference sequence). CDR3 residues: CASSFGPQGNIQYF. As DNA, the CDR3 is TGTGCCAGCAGCTTCGGACCCCAGGGGAACATTCAGTACTTC.

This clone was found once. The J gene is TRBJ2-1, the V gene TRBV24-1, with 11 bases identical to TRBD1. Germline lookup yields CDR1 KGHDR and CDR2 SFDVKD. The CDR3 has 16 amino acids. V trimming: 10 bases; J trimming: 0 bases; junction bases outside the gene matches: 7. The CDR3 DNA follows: TGTGCCACTTTCCCCGGGACAGGGGGCTCCTACAATGAGCAGTTCTTC. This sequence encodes CATFPGTGGSYNEQFF.

CDR3 nucleotide sequence: TGTGCCAGCAGCTCTTCTACGGACAGGGGCGCTGAAGCTTTCTTT. Residues: CASSSSTDRGAEAFF. The gene calls are TRBV11-3 and TRBJ1-1; 9 nucleotides agree with TRBD1. Losses at the gene ends were 4 bases for V and 6 bases for J; bases not matched to a gene: 9. This CDR3 is 15 amino acids long. Per germline, CDR1 SGHNT and CDR2 YENEEA.

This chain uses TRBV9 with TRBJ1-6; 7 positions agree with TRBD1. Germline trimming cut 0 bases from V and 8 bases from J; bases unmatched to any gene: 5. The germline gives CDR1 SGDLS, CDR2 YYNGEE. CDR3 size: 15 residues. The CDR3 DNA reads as TGTGCCAGCAGCGTAGAAGGGACAGCCGATTCACCCCTCCACTTT. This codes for CASSVEGTADSPLHF. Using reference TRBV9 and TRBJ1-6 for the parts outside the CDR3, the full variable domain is DSGVTQTPKHLITATGQRVTLRCSPRSGDLSVYWYQQSLDQGLQFLIQYYNGEERAKGNILERFSAQQFPDLHSELNLSSLELGDSALYFCASSVEGTADSPLHFGNGTRLTVT.

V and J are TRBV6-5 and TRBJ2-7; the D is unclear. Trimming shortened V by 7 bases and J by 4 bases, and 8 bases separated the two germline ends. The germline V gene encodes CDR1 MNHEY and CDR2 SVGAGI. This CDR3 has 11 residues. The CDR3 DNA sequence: TGTGCCAGCAAAACCCTATACGAGCAGTACTTC. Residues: CASKTLYEQYF.

The CDR3 bases are TGTGCCAGCAGCCCAAACAGTGGCAATCAGCCCCAGCATTTT. Amino acids: CASSPNSGNQPQHF. This rearrangement joins TRBV3-1 (or the pseudogene TRBV3-2) to TRBJ1-5; D unresolved. V lost 4 bases to trimming and J lost 2 bases, with 9 bases between them. This CDR3 has 14 residues. CDR1 is LGHDT, CDR2 YNNKEL, per germline (reference sequence).

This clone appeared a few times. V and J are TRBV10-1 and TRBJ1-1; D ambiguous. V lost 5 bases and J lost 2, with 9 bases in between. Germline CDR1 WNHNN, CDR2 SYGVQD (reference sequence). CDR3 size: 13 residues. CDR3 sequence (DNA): TGCGCCAGCAGTAACGGACCCAACACTGAAGCTTTCTTT. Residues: CASSNGPNTEAFF.

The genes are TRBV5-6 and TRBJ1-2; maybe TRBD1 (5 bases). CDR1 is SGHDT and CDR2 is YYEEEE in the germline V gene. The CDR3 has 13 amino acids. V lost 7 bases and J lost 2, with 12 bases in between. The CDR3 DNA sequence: TGTGCCAGCGGAGGGACGGCGAACTATGGCTACACCTTC. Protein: CASGGTANYGYTF.

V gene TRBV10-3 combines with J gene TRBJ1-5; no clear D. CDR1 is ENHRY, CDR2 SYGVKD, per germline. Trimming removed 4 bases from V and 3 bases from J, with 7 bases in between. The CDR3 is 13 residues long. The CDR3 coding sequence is TGTGCCATCAGTGGGCAGGCCAATCAGCCCCAGCATTTT. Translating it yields CAISGQANQPQHF.

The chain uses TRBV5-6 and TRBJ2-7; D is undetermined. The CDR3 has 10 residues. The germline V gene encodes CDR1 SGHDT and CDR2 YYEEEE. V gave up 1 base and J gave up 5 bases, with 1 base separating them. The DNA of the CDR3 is TGTGCCAGCAGCTTGAACGAGCAGTACTTC. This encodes CASSLNEQYF.

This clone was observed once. In DNA, the CDR3 is TGTGCCAGCTCACCAGGGACTAGGTCACCCCTCCACTTT. The encoded protein is CASSPGTRSPLHF. The chain recombines TRBV18 with TRBJ1-6; a weak D match, TRBD1 (5 bases). Trimming took 2 bases from V and 10 from J, leaving 9 bases between them. Germline V gene lookup returns CDR1 KGHSH and CDR2 LQKENI. This CDR3 is built from 13 residues.

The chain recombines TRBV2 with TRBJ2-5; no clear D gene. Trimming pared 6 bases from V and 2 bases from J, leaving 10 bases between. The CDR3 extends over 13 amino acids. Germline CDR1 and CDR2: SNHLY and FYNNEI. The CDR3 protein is CASRRFLQETQYF. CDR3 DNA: TGTGCCAGCAGGAGGTTCCTTCAAGAGACCCAGTACTTC. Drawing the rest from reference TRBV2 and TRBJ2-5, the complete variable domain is EPEVTQTPSHQVTQMGQEVILRCVPISNHLYFYWYRQILGQKVEFLVSFYNNEISEKSEIFDDQFSVERPDGSNFTLKIRSTKLEDSAMYFCASRRFLQETQYFGPGTRLLVL.

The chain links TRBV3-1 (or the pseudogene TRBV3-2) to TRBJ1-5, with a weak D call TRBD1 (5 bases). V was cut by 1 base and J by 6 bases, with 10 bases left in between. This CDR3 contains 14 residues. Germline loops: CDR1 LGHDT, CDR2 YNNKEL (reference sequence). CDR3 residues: CASSQAEGTQPQHF. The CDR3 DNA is TGTGCCAGCAGCCAAGCGGAGGGGACTCAGCCCCAGCATTTT.

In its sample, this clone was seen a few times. In DNA, the CDR3 is TGTGCCAGCAGCTCGGGACAGGGCTATGGCTACACCTTC. This translates into CASSSGQGYGYTF. The J gene is TRBJ1-2, the V gene TRBV7-9, with TRBD1 identical over 9 bases. The CDR3 consists of 13 residues. V lost 4 bases and J lost 4; bases outside the gene matches: 1. Germline-derived CDR1 and CDR2 are SEHNR and FQNEAQ (reference sequence).

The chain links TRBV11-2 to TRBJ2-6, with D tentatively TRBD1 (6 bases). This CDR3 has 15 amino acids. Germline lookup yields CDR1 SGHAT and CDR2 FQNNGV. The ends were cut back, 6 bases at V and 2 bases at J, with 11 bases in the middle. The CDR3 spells CASSYRVAGANVLTF. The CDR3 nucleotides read TGTGCCAGCAGTTACAGGGTAGCTGGGGCCAACGTCCTGACTTTC.

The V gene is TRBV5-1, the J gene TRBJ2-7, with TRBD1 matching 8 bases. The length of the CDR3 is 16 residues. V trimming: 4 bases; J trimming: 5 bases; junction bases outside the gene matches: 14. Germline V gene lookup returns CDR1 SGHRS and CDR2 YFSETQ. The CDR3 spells CASSGRTGSLSNEQYF. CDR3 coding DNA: TGCGCCAGCAGCGGTAGGACAGGGTCCCTTTCTAACGAGCAGTACTTC.